The clone carrying this TCR beta chain has more than one count but fewer than ten. The antigen remains undetermined. Germline is not matched at one junction end, which may reflect a read error. CDR1 and CDR2 from the germline V gene are SNHLY and FYNNEI. The CDR3 is made up of 13 amino acids. The sample is drawn from a study of cytomegalovirus exposure and HLA in healthy donors. The PCR made use of 60 Vbeta and 13 Jbeta primers. Libraries were prepared by immunoSEQ multiplex PCR; TCRdb keeps only in-frame clonotypes and omits some of them. The sample holds around 97,000 clones, roughly 73% seen once. Overall study findings and caveats: Upon later analysis, HLA-associated TCR beta chains proved more clonally expanded than other, equally common chains. Earlier results showed most TCR beta V segments being productive about 87% or about 30% of the time. In vitro experiments confirmed that a few CMV-associated chains were specific for CMV antigens.

Sequencing input: PBMCs. V and J are TRBV2 and TRBJ1-2; 7 positions match TRBD1. This sequence originates from a man in his forties in good health and CMV-seronegative. DNA for the CDR3: TGTGCCAGCAGAGAAGACAGGGAACGGGGCTACACCTTC. Translating it yields CASREDRERGYTF.